The T cell receptor (beta chain) under discussion was sequenced for a study of monozygotic twins with inflammatory bowel disease (dated by TCRdb to about 2019). About the study as a whole: The full study comprised about 28 monozygotic twin pairs: nine German pairs (four IBD-concordant, five IBD-discordant) and 19 IBD-discordant Danish pairs. Disease-associated traits were sought mainly through comparisons between IBD patients and their genetically identical healthy co-twins within discordant pairs. Each individual had, on average, about 151 000 unique TCRalpha sequences and 181 000 unique TCRbeta sequences available for analysis.

Study-level results and caveats: The results gave no support for a single strong signal or clonotype linked to IBD. Background noise and inter-individual variability may have been introduced into the repertoires by the differing immunosuppressive treatments among patients. Repertoire similarity did not differ between concordant and discordant twins, possibly due to limited statistical power. IBD patients shared fewer clonotypes with other individuals than healthy twins did, most markedly in patients showing signs of disease activity. IBD patients had lower TCRbeta repertoire diversity, measured by the inverse Simpson index, than their healthy co-twins. Distinction between different T cell subtypes could not be achieved in the analysis.

From each donor, an approximately 2.4 ml peripheral blood sample was collected into PAXgene tubes and kept at -80 degrees C. Without T cell sorting, total RNA was isolated from whole blood using the PAXgene blood miRNA kit on an automated QIAcube. Peripheral blood from monozygotic twin pairs concordant or discordant for inflammatory bowel disease was subjected to deep TCRalpha and TCRbeta repertoire profiling with unique molecular barcoding. Smoking habits were recorded for all twin pairs, and individuals were classified as current, former or never smokers. Library preparation employed 5' RACE. For each TCR library, approximately 3,700 ng of total RNA was used. For each sample, cDNA synthesis with SMARTScribe reverse transcriptase was split into eight separate reactions. During cDNA synthesis, unique molecular identifiers containing a 6-nucleotide sample barcode were introduced by template switching. Two nested PCRs of about 15 and 9 cycles amplified the TCRalpha and TCRbeta cDNA, and bead purification followed each PCR. Before amplification, cDNA was treated with uracil DNA-glycosylase and purified using the QIAquick PCR purification kit. The second PCR was the step at which Illumina TruSeq-compatible adapters and sample-specific barcodes were added. Library quality and concentration were assessed using TapeStation and Qubit, and about 5 ng of each library was pooled. Sequencing of pooled libraries was carried out on an Illumina HiSeq2500 single-index Rapid Run using 2 x 100 bp reads and custom sequencing primers. In the original analysis: UMI-based consensus assembly with MiGEC version 1.2.6 was used to correct PCR and sequencing errors. MiXCR version 2.1.1 handled V(D)J alignment, clonotype assembly and CDR3 extraction. To normalise gene usage, clonotype sharing and MAIT/NKT TCR abundance, the top 1000, 10 000 and 20 000 clonotypes in each sample were analysed. Diversity was computed as the inverse Simpson index with the vegan R package after downsampling to 27 000 UMIs. Statistical testing used paired Mann-Whitney U tests on the discordant twin pairs and applied Benjamini-Hochberg correction for multiple testing. TCRdb reanalyzed the reads, keeping one entry per CDR3 protein sequence and omitting DNA. The V and J calls, along with clone size, are taken from TCRdb and not from the paper's own processing. This sample's clone table shows over 110,000 distinct CDR3 sequences. The top ten hold 2% to 2.5% of the sample.

With respect to this clonotype: Its antigen is still unknown.

The germline V gene yields SGHTA for CDR1 and FQGNSA for CDR2. From the cysteine up to the phenylalanine, the CDR3 has a length of 14 residues. No DNA was logged. The chain couples TRBV7-2 to TRBJ1-5; TCRdb picks TRBD1, but there is no DNA to check that call. Source material: blood. This sequence was found in a human donor with ulcerative colitis or Crohn's disease, or a healthy co-twin of an affected twin (not recorded which). CDR3 protein: CASSPRQGSQPQHF.